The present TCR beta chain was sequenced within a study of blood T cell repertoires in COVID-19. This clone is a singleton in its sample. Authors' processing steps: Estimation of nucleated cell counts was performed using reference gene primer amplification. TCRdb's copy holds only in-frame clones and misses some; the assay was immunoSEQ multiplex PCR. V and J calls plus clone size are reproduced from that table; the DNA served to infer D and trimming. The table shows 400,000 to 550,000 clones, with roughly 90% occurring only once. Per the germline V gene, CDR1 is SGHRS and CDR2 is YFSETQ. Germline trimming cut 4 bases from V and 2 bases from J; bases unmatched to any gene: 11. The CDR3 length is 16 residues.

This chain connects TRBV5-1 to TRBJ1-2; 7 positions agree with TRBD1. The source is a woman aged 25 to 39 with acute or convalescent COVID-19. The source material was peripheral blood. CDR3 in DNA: TGCGCCAGCAGCGCAACCCCGGGACAGCTAAACTATGGCTACACCTTC. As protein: CASSATPGQLNYGYTF.